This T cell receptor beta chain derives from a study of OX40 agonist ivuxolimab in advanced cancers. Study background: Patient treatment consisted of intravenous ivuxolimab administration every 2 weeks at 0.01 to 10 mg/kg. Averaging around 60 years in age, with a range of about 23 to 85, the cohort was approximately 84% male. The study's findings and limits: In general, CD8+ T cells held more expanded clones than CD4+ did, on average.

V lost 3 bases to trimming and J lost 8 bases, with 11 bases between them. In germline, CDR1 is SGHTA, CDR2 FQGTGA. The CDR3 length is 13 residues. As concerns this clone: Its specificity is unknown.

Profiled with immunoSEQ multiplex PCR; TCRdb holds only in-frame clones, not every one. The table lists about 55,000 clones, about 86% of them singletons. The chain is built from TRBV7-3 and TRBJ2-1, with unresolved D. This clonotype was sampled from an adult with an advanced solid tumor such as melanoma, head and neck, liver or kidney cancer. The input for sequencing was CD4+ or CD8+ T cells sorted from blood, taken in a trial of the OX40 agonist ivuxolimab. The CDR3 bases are TGTGCCAGCAGCTTTCGTGCGTACGATGAGCAGTTCTTC. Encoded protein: CASSFRAYDEQFF.